Shown below are 11 T cell receptor beta chains from a single sample sequenced in a study of vaccination and CD4 T cells after COVID-19. Cultured CD4+ T cell DNA was sequenced using the Oncomine TCR Beta short-read assay. One entry per CDR3 protein, called by TCRdb with MiXCR from the PCR reads. The table lists some 10,000 distinct CDR3 sequences, about 45% of them singletons. The antigens these receptors bind are not known. Noted treatment: roughly ten-day PBMC culture with coronavirus spike peptide pools or control peptides (ViraFEST assay). Sequencing was performed on CD4+ T cells from blood, cultured in vitro. The origin of the receptors is a human donor who had recovered from COVID-19.

The gene calls are TRBV5-4 and TRBJ2-2, with D unresolved. The length of the CDR3 is 16 residues. Germline values: CDR1 SGHNT, CDR2 YYREEE (reference sequence). V dropped 0 bases and J dropped 1 base, with 10 bases sitting between them. The chain's CDR3 is CASSLGQDQNTGELFF. DNA for the CDR3: TGTGCCAGCAGCTTGGGGCAGGATCAGAACACCGGGGAGCTGTTTTTT.

The rearrangement joins TRBV11-3 to TRBJ2-5; D tentatively reads TRBD1 or TRBD2 (5 bases each). V lost 1 base and J lost 5, with 17 bases in between. This CDR3 has 16 amino acids. CDR1 is SGHNT, CDR2 YENEEA, per germline. In DNA form, the CDR3 reads TGTGCCAGCAGCTTAGGGGACGCCTCCAGACGGGAGACCCAGTACTTC. Protein: CASSLGDASRRETQYF. The whole variable domain, remainder taken from reference TRBV11-3 and TRBJ2-5, is EAGVVQSPRYKIIEKKQPVAFWCNPISGHNTLYWYLQNLGQGPELLIRYENEEAVDDSQLPKDRFSAERLKGVDSTLKIQPAELGDSAVYLCASSLGDASRRETQYFGPGTRLLVL.

The chain carries TRBV20-1 and TRBJ2-7, with 10 nucleotides matching TRBD2. Trimming removed 4 bases from V and 5 bases from J; junction bases left unmatched: 5. CDR1 and CDR2 (germline): DFQATT, SNEGSKA (reference sequence). CDR3 length: 13 residues. CDR3 sequence reads: CSAIAGGRDEQYF. CDR3 DNA: TGCAGTGCTATAGCGGGGGGCCGAGACGAGCAGTACTTC.

The CDR3 sequence: CACRANSDDTQYF. In nucleotides, the CDR3 is TGTGCCTGTCGAGCAAACTCGGATGATACGCAGTATTTT. The chain employs TRBV6-7 and TRBJ2-3; the D is unclear. TRBV6-7 is annotated as an ORF whose role is uncertain. The CDR3 contains 13 residues. Trimming pared 11 bases from V and 6 bases from J, leaving 18 bases between.

V is TRBV5-4 and J is TRBJ1-3, with 8 bases lining up with TRBD1. Looked up from germline, CDR1 is SGHNT and CDR2 is YYREEE (reference sequence). V trimming: 3 bases; J trimming: 0 bases; junction bases outside the gene matches: 2. This CDR3 region has 15 residues. CDR3 DNA: TGTGCCAGCAGCTCCGGGACAGGCTCTGGAAACACCATATATTTT. Translation: CASSSGTGSGNTIYF.

This clonotype was seen a few times. This chain joins TRBV27 and TRBJ1-2; 7 bases align to TRBD1. Germline V gene data show CDR1 as MNHEY and CDR2 as SMNVEV (reference sequence). The J segment lost 4 bases and the V segment lost 5 bases, leaving 10 bases of the junction unmatched. The CDR3 has 15 residues. CDR3 in amino acids: CASSAYRGARYGYTF. For the CDR3, the DNA is TGTGCCAGCAGTGCCTACAGGGGCGCCCGCTATGGCTACACCTTC.

This clonotype has a handful of counts. The chain employs TRBV27 and TRBJ1-1; D gene uncertain. Trimming removed 5 bases from V and 0 bases from J, with 10 bases in between. CDR3 length: 14 residues. Germline assignment: CDR1 MNHEY and CDR2 SMNVEV (reference sequence). CDR3 bases: TGTGCCAGCAGTCCGGATTCAGTGAACACTGAAGCTTTCTTT. Protein product: CASSPDSVNTEAFF.

V gene TRBV6-1 combines with J gene TRBJ2-5; 8 bases line up with TRBD2. CDR1 and CDR2 (germline): MNHNS, SASEGT. The CDR3 runs to 14 residues. Trimming cost V 8 bases and J 1 base; bases outside gene matches: 6. The DNA of the CDR3 is TGTGCCAGCCCCGGGGGGGGCCTCCAAGAGACCCAGTACTTC. Amino acids: CASPGGGLQETQYF.

The CDR3 DNA reads as TGTGCCAGCAAACAGGCGGCCGAGGGGAGTGAAGCTTTCTTT. It specifies CASKQAAEGSEAFF. The J gene is TRBJ1-1, the V gene TRBV6-4; perhaps TRBD1 as D (5 bases). The germline V gene encodes CDR1 MRHNA and CDR2 SNTAGT. Trimming stripped 7 bases from V and 7 bases from J, with 19 bases between. The CDR3 covers 14 residues.

This chain links TRBV11-3 with TRBJ2-1; D ambiguous. The V end was cut by 0 bases, the J end by 2 bases, with 8 bases between. The length of the CDR3 is 15 residues. Germline V gives CDR1 SGHNT, CDR2 YENEEA. CDR3 DNA sequence: TGTGCCAGCAGCTTAGAAGCTAGTGCCTACAATGAGCAGTTCTTC. Translating it yields CASSLEASAYNEQFF. Complete variable domain (other parts from reference TRBV11-3 and TRBJ2-1): EAGVVQSPRYKIIEKKQPVAFWCNPISGHNTLYWYLQNLGQGPELLIRYENEEAVDDSQLPKDRFSAERLKGVDSTLKIQPAELGDSAVYLCASSLEASAYNEQFFGPGTRLTVL.

This rearrangement joins TRBV2 to TRBJ1-1; perhaps TRBD1 as D (5 bases). The V end was cut by 4 bases, the J end by 2 bases, with 17 bases between. This CDR3 contains 16 residues. Germline CDR1 and CDR2: SNHLY and FYNNEI. In DNA form, the CDR3 reads TGTGCCAGCAGTGCCGCCGGGACTAGGGGTAACACTGAAGCTTTCTTT. Encoded protein: CASSAAGTRGNTEAFF.